The 4 T cell receptor beta chains below come from one sample, sequenced in a study of shared clonotypes between healthy human individuals. Generated by immunoSEQ multiplex PCR, the TCRdb table keeps only in-frame clones and is missing some. The sample lists 730,000 or so clones, roughly 78% occurring once. Source material: memory CD4+ T cells sorted from blood. Subset of the sample: CD45RA-negative fraction. The receptors come from a woman aged 30 to 39 in good health.

V gene TRBV6-6 combines with J gene TRBJ1-5; D is uncertain. The CDR3 spans 15 residues. CDR1 is MNHNY, CDR2 SVGAGI, per germline (reference sequence). V gave up 6 bases and J gave up 1 base, with 13 bases separating them. This CDR3 reads CASRDLSGSNQPQHF. The DNA of the CDR3 is TGTGCCAGCAGGGACCTATCGGGGAGCAATCAGCCCCAGCATTTT.

The chain is built from TRBV5-1 and TRBJ2-3, with 9 bases identical to TRBD1. Germline CDR1 reads SGHRS; CDR2 reads YFSETQ. The CDR3 sequence is 16 residues long. V shed 3 bases and J 4 bases; nucleotides not matched to a gene: 9. The CDR3 loop reads CASSSATTGGADTQYF. Written as DNA, the CDR3 is TGCGCCAGCAGCTCCGCCACAACAGGGGGCGCAGATACGCAGTATTTT.

The genes are TRBV28 and TRBJ2-3; unclear D gene. The ends were cut back, 5 bases at V and 8 bases at J, with 8 bases in the middle. Germline-derived CDR1 and CDR2 are MDHEN and SYDVKM. The CDR3 contains 11 residues. The CDR3 DNA sequence: TGTGCCAGCAGTAGCTTGTCTACGCAGTATTTT. Encoded protein: CASSSLSTQYF.

The CDR3 here is CASRQSNEKLFF. CDR3 nucleotides: TGTGCCAGCAGACAGTCTAATGAAAAACTGTTTTTT. This rearrangement joins TRBV2 to TRBJ1-4, with D unresolved. CDR1 and CDR2 from the germline V gene are SNHLY and FYNNEI. The CDR3 consists of 12 residues. V gave up 6 bases and J gave up 3 bases, with 5 bases separating them.